This TCR beta chain was observed in a study of T-cell memory formation after mild COVID-19. This CDR3 comprises 12 residues. V was pared by 5 bases and J by 5 bases, with 10 bases between. Looked up from germline, CDR1 is SGHDT and CDR2 is YYEEEE. The authors produced TCR alpha and TCR beta cDNA libraries with sample barcodes and UMIs by 5'RACE using constant-segment primers. TCRdb processed the 5' RACE reads anew with MiXCR; each CDR3 protein has one entry. The profile covers 300,000 to 400,000 distinct CDR3 sequences, with about 21% appearing a single time and about 12% taken by the ten largest. This clonotype was observed a few times. Its specificity is unknown. Notes on the study in general: Clones that got smaller from day 15 to 85 had even CD4/CD8, while clones growing later tipped toward CD4+.

The V call is TRBV5-6, the J call TRBJ2-5, with D uncertain. The source is an adult woman who had mild COVID-19 (a few samples of this study predate the infection). Cell type and time point are not known. Sequenced material: PBMCs or a T cell subset sorted from them (not recorded which). The CDR3 is CASSSSYETQYF. As DNA, the CDR3 is TGTGCCAGCAGTTCGTCCTATGAGACCCAGTACTTC.